This T cell receptor (beta chain) was profiled in a study of yellow fever vaccine responses in identical twins (dated by TCRdb to the late 2010s). General notes on the study: In identical twins, the study followed T cell clones that responded to the vaccine with precision. The investigation overall reported the following: According to the authors, the vaccine-induced T cell response in identical twins seemed to be partly convergent and partly specific to each individual.

As for this clonotype: This receptor's antigen is unknown. No base quality values were provided; no much bigger clone lies one nucleotide off.

Library preparation employed RT-PCR. Instrument on record: Illumina HiSeq 2500. TCRdb reprocessed the public reads (quality trimming at Q25 with fastp, clone calling with MiXCR) and kept in-frame beta chains. Rows with a matching CDR3 protein are joined into one entry that keeps the most common DNA and genes. The sample yields approximately 9,700 distinct CDR3 sequences; approximately 82% were counted once. Clones ranked in the top ten supply approximately 2% of the sample. Trimming removed 0 bases from V and 6 bases from J, leaving 11 bases between the germline ends. Inclusive of the bounding cysteine and phenylalanine, the CDR3 is 14 residues long. Just the 42-base CDR3 DNA is kept, in frame starting at base 1. CDR1 and CDR2 are read off the germline V gene as KGHSH and LQKENI.

The specimen comprised T cells from blood (PBMCs), unsorted or a sorted subset (not recorded which), sampled before or after yellow fever vaccination (not recorded which). The rearranged segments are TRBV18 and TRBJ1-1; TRBD1 is a possible D gene, resting on 5 matching bases. The receptor's source is a woman aged 18-35 years who received the yellow fever vaccine. Donor details come from another sample of the same person, matched by shared clones. The DNA is TGTGCCAGCTCACCACCGGTCGGGGCGGCTGAAGCTTTCTTT. This translates into CASSPPVGAAEAFF.